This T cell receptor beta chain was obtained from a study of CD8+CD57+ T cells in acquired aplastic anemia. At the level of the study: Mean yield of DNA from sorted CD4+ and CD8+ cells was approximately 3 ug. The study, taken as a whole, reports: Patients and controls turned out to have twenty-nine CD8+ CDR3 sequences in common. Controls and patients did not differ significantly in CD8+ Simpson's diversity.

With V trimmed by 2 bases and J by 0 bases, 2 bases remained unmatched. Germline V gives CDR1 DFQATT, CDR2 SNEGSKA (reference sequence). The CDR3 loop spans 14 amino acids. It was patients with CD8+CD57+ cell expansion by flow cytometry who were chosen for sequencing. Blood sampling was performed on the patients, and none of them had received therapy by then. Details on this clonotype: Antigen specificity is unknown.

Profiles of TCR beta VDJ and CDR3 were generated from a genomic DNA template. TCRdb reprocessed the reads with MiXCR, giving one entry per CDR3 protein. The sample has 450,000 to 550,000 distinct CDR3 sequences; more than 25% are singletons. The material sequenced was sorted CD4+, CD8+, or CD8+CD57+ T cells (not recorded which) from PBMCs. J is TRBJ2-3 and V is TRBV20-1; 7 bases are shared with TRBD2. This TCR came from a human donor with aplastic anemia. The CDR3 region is CSARSSGSTDTQYF. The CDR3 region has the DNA TGCAGTGCTAGATCTAGCGGAAGCACAGATACGCAGTATTTT.